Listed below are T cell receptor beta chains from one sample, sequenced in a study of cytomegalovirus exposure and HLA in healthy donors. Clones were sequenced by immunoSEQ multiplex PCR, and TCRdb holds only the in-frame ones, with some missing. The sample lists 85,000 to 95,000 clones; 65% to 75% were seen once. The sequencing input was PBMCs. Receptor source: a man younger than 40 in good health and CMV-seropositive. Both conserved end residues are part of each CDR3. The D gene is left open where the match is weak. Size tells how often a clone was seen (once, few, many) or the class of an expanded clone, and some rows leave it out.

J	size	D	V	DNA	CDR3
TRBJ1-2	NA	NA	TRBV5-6	TGTGCCAGCAGCTTCAGGAGAGGGGGGGCCGAGGGCTACACCTTC	CASSFRRGGAEGYTF
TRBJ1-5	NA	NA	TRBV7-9	TGTGCCAGCAGCTCGGAGTTTGACAGCAATCAGCCCCAGCATTTT	CASSSEFDSNQPQHF
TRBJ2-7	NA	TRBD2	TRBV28	TGTGCCAGCGGATTAAACCGAGGACTAGCGGGAAAATACGAGCAGTACTTC	CASGLNRGLAGKYEQYF
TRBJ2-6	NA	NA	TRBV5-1	TGCGCCAGCAGCTTGAGTCTTAGCTTGGGCTCTGGGGCCAACGTCCTGACTTTC	CASSLSLSLGSGANVLTF
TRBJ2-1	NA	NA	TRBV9	TGTGCCAGCAGCCCTACGGGTATCGATGAGCAGTTCTTC	CASSPTGIDEQFF
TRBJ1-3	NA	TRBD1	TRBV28	TGTGCCAGCAGCCTACTGACAGGGTCTGGGGGAAACACCATATATTTT	CASSLLTGSGGNTIYF
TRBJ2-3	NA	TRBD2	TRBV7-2	TGTGCCAGCAGCTTGAAGAGCGGGAGGACAGATACGCAGTATTTT	CASSLKSGRTDTQYF
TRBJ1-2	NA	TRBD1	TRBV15	TGTGCCACCAGCTCTGAGAGACAGGGGGCTGGCTACACCTTC	CATSSERQGAGYTF
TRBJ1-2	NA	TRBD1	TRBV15	TGTGCCACCAGCAGCGGTGGTGGTAGGGGGCTGGGTGGCTACACCTTC	CATSSGGGRGLGGYTF
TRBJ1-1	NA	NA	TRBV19	TGTGCCAGTAGTATAGTAGAGGGCACTGAAGCTTTCTTT	CASSIVEGTEAFF
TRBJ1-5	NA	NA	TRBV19	TGTGCCAGTACCCTTACTGGGGGGAGCAATCAGCCCCAGCATTTT	CASTLTGGSNQPQHF
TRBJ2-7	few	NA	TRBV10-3	TGTGCCATCAGTGAACTATCCTACGAGCAGTACTTC	CAISELSYEQYF
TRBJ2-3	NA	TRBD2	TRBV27	TGTGCCAGCAGTTCCCAGGGACTAGAAAATACGCAGTATTTT	CASSSQGLENTQYF
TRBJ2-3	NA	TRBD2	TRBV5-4	TGTGCCAGCAGCTTGGAGGTGGCGGGAGGCACAGATACGCAGTATTTT	CASSLEVAGGTDTQYF
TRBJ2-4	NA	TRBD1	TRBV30	TGTGCCTGGAGTCTTGGACAGGGCCAAAACATTCAGTACTTC	CAWSLGQGQNIQYF
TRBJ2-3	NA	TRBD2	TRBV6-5	TGTGCCAGCAGTTGGGCCGGACTAGCGAGTACAGATACGCAGTATTTT	CASSWAGLASTDTQYF
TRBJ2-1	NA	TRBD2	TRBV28	TGTGCCAGCAGGGGACTAGCGGGCAATTACAATGAGCAGTTCTTC	CASRGLAGNYNEQFF
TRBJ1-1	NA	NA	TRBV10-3	TGTGCCATCAGTGAGTTGGGAGACACTGAAGCTTTCTTT	CAISELGDTEAFF
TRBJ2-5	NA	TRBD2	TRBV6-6	TGTGCCAGCAGTTCGGATAGCGGGAGTGGGGAGACCCAGTACTTC	CASSSDSGSGETQYF
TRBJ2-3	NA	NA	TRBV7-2	TGTGCCAGCAGCTTCCGAGAGGCCTCCACAGATACGCAGTATTTT	CASSFREASTDTQYF
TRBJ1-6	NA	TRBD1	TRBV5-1	TGCGCCAGCAGCCTTAGACAGGGGAACAATTCACCCCTCCACTTT	CASSLRQGNNSPLHF
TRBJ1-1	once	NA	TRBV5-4	TGTGCCAGCAGCCCTGGGACACAGAACACTGAAGCTTTCTTT	CASSPGTQNTEAFF
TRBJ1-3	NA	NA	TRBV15	TGTGCCACCAGCAGACCCCCGCGGGGGCCTGGAAACACCATATATTTT	CATSRPPRGPGNTIYF
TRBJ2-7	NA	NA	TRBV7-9	TGTGCCAGCAGTTATGGGGAGAAGGTCTACGAGCAGTACTTC	CASSYGEKVYEQYF
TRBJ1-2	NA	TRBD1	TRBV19	TGTGCCAGTAGTCTCGGGACAGCCTCTAACTATGGCTACACCTTC	CASSLGTASNYGYTF
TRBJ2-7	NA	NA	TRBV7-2	TGTGCCAGCAGCCCAGGGGCCCCCCTCTACGAGCAGTACTTC	CASSPGAPLYEQYF
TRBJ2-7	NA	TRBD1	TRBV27	TGTGCCAGCAGTTTGAACAGGGGGAAAGGGTACGAGCAGTACTTC	CASSLNRGKGYEQYF
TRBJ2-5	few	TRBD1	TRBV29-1	TGCAGCGTTGGGGGACAGGGCTCAGAGACCCAGTACTTC	CSVGGQGSETQYF
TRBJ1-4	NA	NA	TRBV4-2	TGTGCCAGCAGCCAAACAGGTGAAAAACTGTTTTTT	CASSQTGEKLFF
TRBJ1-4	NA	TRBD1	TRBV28	TGTGCCAGCAGTTCCGGGACAGGGATATCAACTAATGAAAAACTGTTTTTT	CASSSGTGISTNEKLFF
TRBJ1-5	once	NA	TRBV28	TGTGCCAGCAGTTTCGAAGGAGCGGTTCAGCCCCAGCATTTT	CASSFEGAVQPQHF
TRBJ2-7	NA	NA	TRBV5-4	TGTGCCAGCAGCTTGGGGCTTAGGGGTCCCGCCTCCTACGAGCAGTACTTC	CASSLGLRGPASYEQYF
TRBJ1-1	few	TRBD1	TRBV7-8	TGTGCCAGCAGCGCAGCGGACAGGCGCCGAGGCGCTGAAGCTTTCTTT	CASSAADRRRGAEAFF
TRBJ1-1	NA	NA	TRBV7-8	TGTGCCAGCAGCCCCGGGTACAGGGCGAACACTGAAGCTTTCTTT	CASSPGYRANTEAFF
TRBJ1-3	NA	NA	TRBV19	TGTGCCAGTAGTATGGACAGATTCTCTGGAAACACCATATATTTT	CASSMDRFSGNTIYF
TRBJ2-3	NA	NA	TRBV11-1	TGTGCCAGCAGCTTATATGGCGGTGCTAGCACAGATACGCAGTATTTT	CASSLYGGASTDTQYF
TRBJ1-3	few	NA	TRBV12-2	TGTGCAAGAGGAAAGCCAGGTCAATTATACACCATATATTTT	CARGKPGQLYTIYF
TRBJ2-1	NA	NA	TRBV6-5	TGTGCCAGCAGCCTCCGAGGGGCAGGGGAAGAAACTCAGTTCTTC	CASSLRGAGEETQFF
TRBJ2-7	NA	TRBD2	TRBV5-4	TGTGCCAGCAGCTCTAGCGGAAGCTCCTACGAGCAGTACTTC	CASSSSGSSYEQYF
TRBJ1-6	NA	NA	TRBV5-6	TGTGCCAGCAGCTTGGGGGGCCGGGCCAAGAATTCACCCCTCCACTTT	CASSLGGRAKNSPLHF